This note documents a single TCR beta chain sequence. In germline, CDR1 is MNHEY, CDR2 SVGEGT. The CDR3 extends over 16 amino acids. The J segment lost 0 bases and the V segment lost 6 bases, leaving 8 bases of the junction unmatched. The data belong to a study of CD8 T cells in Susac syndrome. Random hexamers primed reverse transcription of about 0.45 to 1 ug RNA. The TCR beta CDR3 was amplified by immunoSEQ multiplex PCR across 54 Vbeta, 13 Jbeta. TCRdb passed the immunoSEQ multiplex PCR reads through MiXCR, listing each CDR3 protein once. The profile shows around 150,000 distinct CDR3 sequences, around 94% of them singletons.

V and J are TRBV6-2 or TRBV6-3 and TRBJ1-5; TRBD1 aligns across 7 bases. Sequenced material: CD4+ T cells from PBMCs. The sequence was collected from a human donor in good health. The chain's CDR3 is CASSRDRMNSNQPQHF. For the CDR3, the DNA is TGTGCCAGCAGCCGGGACAGAATGAATAGCAATCAGCCCCAGCATTTT.